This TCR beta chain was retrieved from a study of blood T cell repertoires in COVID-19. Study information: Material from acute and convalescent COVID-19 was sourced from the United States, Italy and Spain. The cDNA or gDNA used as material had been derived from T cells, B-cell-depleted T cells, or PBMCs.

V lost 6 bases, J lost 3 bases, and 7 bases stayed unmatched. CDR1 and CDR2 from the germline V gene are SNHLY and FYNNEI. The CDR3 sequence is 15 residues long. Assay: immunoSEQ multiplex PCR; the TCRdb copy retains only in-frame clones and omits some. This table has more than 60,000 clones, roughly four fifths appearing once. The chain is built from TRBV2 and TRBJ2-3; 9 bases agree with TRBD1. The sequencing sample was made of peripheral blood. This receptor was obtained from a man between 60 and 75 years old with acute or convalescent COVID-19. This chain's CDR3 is CASSADRGGTDTQYF. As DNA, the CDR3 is TGTGCCAGCAGCGCGGACAGGGGAGGGACAGATACGCAGTATTTT.